Described below is a single T cell receptor beta chain sequence and its context. The target antigen is unknown. The data derive from a study of cytomegalovirus exposure and HLA in healthy donors. Study-wide points: Cytomegalovirus-associated TCR beta chains were listed, numbering 150 to 200. A later analysis reportedly found fewer N-insertions in an Asian-associated ancestry cluster than the approximately 670-donor mean. Prediction of most subjects' HLA-A and HLA-B alleles by TCR beta sequences was reportedly accurate.

V lost 1 base and J 8 bases, leaving 12 bases between the germline ends. This CDR3 is 14 amino acids long. Germline V lookup: CDR1 SGHTA, CDR2 FQGNSA. Primers included in the PCR were 60 Vbeta and 13 Jbeta primers. Data came from immunoSEQ multiplex PCR; TCRdb stores just in-frame clones and leaves some out. The profile shows around 150,000 clones, approximately 80% of them singletons. Each of the donors was a healthy bone marrow donor. The sequenced sample was PBMCs. J is TRBJ1-3 and V is TRBV7-2, with D possibly TRBD1 on 5 matching bases. The TCR was taken from a male donor in good health and CMV-seronegative. The CDR3 coding sequence is TGTGCCAGCAGCTTAGGATGGGGGGGGGACACCATATATTTT. It translates to CASSLGWGGDTIYF.